This T cell receptor beta chain was obtained from a study of cytomegalovirus exposure and HLA in healthy donors. General study points: For presence/absence analyses, sequencing depth was assumed to be roughly uniform across donors.

In the PCR, 60 Vbeta and 13 Jbeta primers were used. Sequencing was performed with immunoSEQ multiplex PCR; in TCRdb, only in-frame clones are kept and a portion is missing. The data contain roughly 150,000 clones, 70% to 80% of them singletons. With respect to this clone: Antigen specificity is unknown. One junction end disagrees with the germline gene, perhaps due to a read error.

The CDR3 sequence is 18 residues long. Germline CDR1 SGHRS, CDR2 YFSETQ. The source of this sequence is a woman aged 40 to 49 in good health and CMV-seronegative. The chain is built from TRBV5-1 and TRBJ2-5; 9 positions match TRBD1. Sequencing input: PBMCs. This CDR3 is CASSLVRTGAGGPETQYF. The CDR3 DNA reads TGCGCCAGCAGTTTGGTTCGGACAGGGGCCGGGGGGCCCGAGACCCAGTACTTC.